These 10 T cell receptor beta chains were sequenced from one sample in a study of blood T cell repertoires in COVID-19. TCRdb's table, derived via immunoSEQ multiplex PCR, lists solely in-frame clones and lacks some. This table has just over 350,000 clones, roughly 84% appearing once. The sequenced material came from PBMCs or T cells enriched from blood (not recorded which). The receptors come from a woman aged 30 to 39 who had recovered from COVID-19.

J is TRBJ2-7 and V is TRBV4-1; 11 positions agree with TRBD2. CDR1 and CDR2 from the germline V gene are MGHRA and YSYEKL. Germline trimming cut 5 bases from V and 3 bases from J; bases unmatched to any gene: 9. The CDR3 runs 16 residues. This chain's CDR3 is CASSGGTSGGHYEQYF. The CDR3 DNA is TGCGCCAGCAGCGGAGGGACTAGCGGAGGACACTACGAGCAGTACTTC.

The chain is built from TRBV20-1 and TRBJ2-1; 8 bases agree with TRBD2. Per germline, CDR1 DFQATT and CDR2 SNEGSKA (reference sequence). V lost 3 bases, J lost 5 bases, and 6 bases stayed unmatched. The CDR3 has 14 amino acids. This CDR3 is CSASDQRGNNEQFF. In DNA form, the CDR3 reads TGCAGTGCTAGTGACCAGCGGGGGAACAATGAGCAGTTCTTC.

The chain combines TRBV5-1 with TRBJ2-1, with D possibly being TRBD2 (5 bases). The V end was cut by 3 bases, the J end by 9 bases, with 22 bases between. Germline V gene data show CDR1 as SGHRS and CDR2 as YFSETQ. The CDR3 consists of 16 residues. CDR3 loop: CASSSQPSGLDPEQFF. The CDR3 DNA reads TGCGCCAGCAGCTCCCAACCCTCGGGGTTGGACCCTGAGCAGTTCTTC.

The V and J genes are TRBV25-1 and TRBJ1-6; D not certain. The CDR3 sequence is 16 residues long. V gave up 6 bases and J gave up 3 bases, with 15 bases separating them. CDR1 and CDR2 from the germline V gene are MGHDK and SYGVNS. The CDR3 loop reads CASSDSGILYNSPLHF. The CDR3 DNA reads TGTGCCAGCAGCGATTCCGGGATTCTCTATAATTCACCCCTCCACTTT.

CDR3: CASSLSRGLTEAFF. The CDR3 nucleotides read TGTGCCAGCAGTCTCAGCAGGGGGCTCACTGAAGCTTTCTTT. The V gene is TRBV28, the J gene TRBJ1-1, with 8 bases fitting TRBD1. This CDR3 is built from 14 residues. With 5 bases clipped from V and 4 bases from J, the junction kept 6 bases outside the gene matches. CDR1 is MDHEN and CDR2 is SYDVKM in the germline V gene. Together with reference TRBV28 and TRBJ1-1, the CDR3 gives the full variable domain: DVKVTQSSRYLVKRTGEKVFLECVQDMDHENMFWYRQDPGLGLRLIYFSYDVKMKEKGDIPEGYSVSREKKERFSLILESASTNQTSMYLCASSLSRGLTEAFFGQGTRLTVV.

Concerning this clone itself: Different DNA sequences within this sample yield the same CDR3. This chain links TRBV7-2 with TRBJ1-2, with 10 bases matching TRBD1. Germline CDR1 reads SGHTA; CDR2 reads FQGNSA. The CDR3 has 13 residues. Trimming cost V 4 bases and J 8 bases; bases outside gene matches: 4. CDR3 residues: CASSSGQGGGYTF. DNA for the CDR3: TGTGCCAGCAGCTCCGGACAGGGGGGCGGCTACACCTTC.

This clone was seen only once. The chain is built from TRBV14 and TRBJ1-2; 7 bases fit TRBD1. The CDR3 length is 13 residues. Trimming at V came to 4 bases and at J to 5 bases, leaving 4 bases not matched to a gene. CDR1 is SGHDN and CDR2 is FVKESK in the germline V gene. The CDR3, as DNA: TGTGCCAGCAGCCTCCGGACAGGTTATGGCTACACCTTC. The encoded protein is CASSLRTGYGYTF.

This clone was picked up one time. The chain links TRBV11-2 to TRBJ2-3, with D perhaps matching TRBD1 (7 bases). CDR3 size: 17 residues. V lost 1 base and J 1 base, leaving 15 bases between the germline ends. In germline, CDR1 is SGHAT, CDR2 FQNNGV. CDR3 DNA: TGTGCCAGCAGCTTAGTGGAGGGGGCGTTGGGCACAGATACGCAGTATTTT. It is translated as CASSLVEGALGTDTQYF.

The chain is built from TRBV15 and TRBJ1-1; D is undetermined. V was cut by 1 base and J by 4 bases, with 13 bases left in between. The CDR3 extends over 15 amino acids. CDR1 and CDR2 (germline): LNHNV, YYDKDF (reference sequence). CDR3 sequence (DNA): TGTGCCACCAGCAGAGGTATTAACCAGGTCACTGAAGCTTTCTTT. This codes for CATSRGINQVTEAFF.

The chain employs TRBV25-1 and TRBJ2-2; D is unclear. Per germline, CDR1 MGHDK and CDR2 SYGVNS. Trimming pared 0 bases from V and 5 bases from J, leaving 7 bases between. The CDR3 sequence is 14 residues long. The CDR3 DNA follows: TGTGCCAGCAGTGAATACGAGGTGACCGGGGAGCTGTTTTTT. Translating it yields CASSEYEVTGELFF.